The present TCR beta chain was sequenced within a study of blood T cell repertoires in COVID-19. Study details: Spain, Italy and the United States supplied samples that represented acute and convalescent COVID-19. Sources were T cells, B-cell-depleted T cells, or PBMCs; the material itself was cDNA or gDNA.

The CDR3 has 12 amino acids. V lost 3 bases to trimming and J lost 4 bases, with 9 bases between them. Germline assignment: CDR1 DFQATT and CDR2 SNEGSKA (reference sequence). In the authors' workflow: Counts of nucleated cells, estimated from reference gene primer amplification, were obtained. Sequencing used immunoSEQ multiplex PCR; TCRdb keeps in-frame clones, though not all of them. The V and J calls and the clone size are those of that table, but D and trimming were determined from the DNA. The sample has roughly 270,000 clones, 88% seen once. The rearrangement links TRBV20-1 to TRBJ1-1; no reliable D call. The sequencing sample was made of peripheral blood. The sequence was collected from a young man with active or convalescent COVID-19. Here the CDR3 DNA reads TGCAGTGCTAGTTTTTGGAGCACTGAAGCTTTCTTT. The encoded protein is CSASFWSTEAFF.